This is a list of T cell receptor beta chains from one sample in a study of T cell responses to AZD1222 COVID-19 vaccine. Repertoires were generated with immunoSEQ multiplex PCR, while TCRdb's copy carries only in-frame clones and drops some. The sample comprises 190,000 or so clones, roughly 91% of which are singletons, and roughly a quarter rests with the top ten. The sequenced sample was peripheral blood, obtained 28 days after the second AZD1222 dose. The receptors come from an adult who received the AZD1222 COVID-19 vaccine. The CDR3 runs from the conserved cysteine through the conserved F or W. The D gene is left open where the match is weak. Some rows have no size entry. The others give once, few or many, or a class for an expanded clone.

NA	14	TRBJ2-7	NA	TRBV28	TGTGCCAGCAGTTTATTGGCAGGGGTGACCGAGCAGTACTTC	CASSLLAGVTEQYF
TRBD2	15	TRBJ2-2	NA	TRBV29-1	TGCAGCGTTGTGACTAGCGCCGCGAACACCGGGGAGCTGTTTTTT	CSVVTSAANTGELFF
TRBD1	17	TRBJ1-3	NA	TRBV11-2	TGTGCCAGCAGCTTAAATACAGGGGTTGGGTCTGGAAACACCATATATTTT	CASSLNTGVGSGNTIYF
TRBD1	14	TRBJ1-3	NA	TRBV29-1	TGCAGCGGAGACAGGGGATTTGCTGGAAACACCATATATTTT	CSGDRGFAGNTIYF
NA	14	TRBJ2-5	once	TRBV5-1	TGCGCCAGCAGCCCGCACCGGGGACAAGAGACCCAGTACTTC	CASSPHRGQETQYF
TRBD2	17	TRBJ2-5	NA	TRBV3-1/TRBV3-2	TGTGCCAGCAGCCGACGTACTAGCGGGAGGGCCTTTGAGACCCAGTACTTC	CASSRRTSGRAFETQYF
TRBD1	15	TRBJ1-2	NA	TRBV10-3	TGTGCCATCACCCGTGGACAGGGGGCGTACTATGGCTACACCTTC	CAITRGQGAYYGYTF
NA	16	TRBJ2-7	NA	TRBV5-4	TGTGCCAGCAGCCCCGAGGCCGGGCTTAAGGGGGGGGAGCAGTACTTC	CASSPEAGLKGGEQYF
NA	13	TRBJ2-7	few	TRBV4-3	TGCGCCAGCAGCCAAGGGCACTTCTACGAGCAGTACTTC	CASSQGHFYEQYF
TRBD1	14	TRBJ2-7	NA	TRBV7-2	TGTGCCAGCAGCGCTACCTCGGACAGGTACGAGCAGTACTTC	CASSATSDRYEQYF
NA	12	TRBJ2-2	once	TRBV5-1	TGCGCCAGCAGCTTGGGATTTGGGGAGCTGTTTTTT	CASSLGFGELFF
NA	12	TRBJ1-2	NA	TRBV29-1	TGCAGCGTTGAAGACAGGGGCTATGGCTACACCTTC	CSVEDRGYGYTF
TRBD2	15	TRBJ2-7	once	TRBV9	TGTGCCAGCAGCGAGGGGGGTAGCGGGAGCTACGAGCAGTACTTC	CASSEGGSGSYEQYF
NA	15	TRBJ2-7	NA	TRBV5-6	TGTGCCAGCAGCTCAGACCTCCGGGACAACTACGAGCAGTACTTC	CASSSDLRDNYEQYF
NA	15	TRBJ2-2	NA	TRBV6-5	TGTGCCAGCAGTTACTCCCCGGACGAGAGAAGGGAGCTGTTTTTT	CASSYSPDERRELFF
TRBD1	15	TRBJ1-1	NA	TRBV5-1	TGCGCCAGCAGCCTAAAAGGACAGGGGATGACTGAAGCTTTCTTT	CASSLKGQGMTEAFF
TRBD2	14	TRBJ2-5	NA	TRBV6-5	TGTGCCAGCACGGCTAGCGGGAGTGGGAAGACCCAGTACTTC	CASTASGSGKTQYF
TRBD2	15	TRBJ2-1	NA	TRBV28	TGTGCCAGCACACCAGGACTAGCGGGAGGCAATGAGCAGTTCTTC	CASTPGLAGGNEQFF
TRBD1	15	TRBJ2-7	NA	TRBV15	TGTGCCACCAGCAGGACCGGGACAGTCGATGGAGAGCAGTACTTC	CATSRTGTVDGEQYF
TRBD1	13	TRBJ2-7	few	TRBV7-7	TGTGCTAGCAGCCGGGACAGGGGAAACGAGCAGTACTTC	CASSRDRGNEQYF
NA	12	TRBJ1-1	NA	TRBV12-3/TRBV12-4	TGTGCCAGTAGGGGGTCGAACACTGAAGCTTTCTTT	CASRGSNTEAFF
TRBD1	16	TRBJ1-5	NA	TRBV4-1	TGCGCCAGCAGCCAGCCCGGACAGGGAAGGAATCAGCCCCAGCATTTT	CASSQPGQGRNQPQHF
NA	12	TRBJ1-1	NA	TRBV27	TGTGCCAGCAGTCCCCCCGGGGGCGAGGCTTTCTTT	CASSPPGGEAFF
NA	14	TRBJ1-1	few	TRBV6-5	TGTGCCAGCAGTTACTCGTCGGGGTTCAGTGAAGCTTTCTTT	CASSYSSGFSEAFF
NA	18	TRBJ2-2	NA	TRBV28	TGTGCCAGCAGTTCCTTTTTGGGGGCTAGCGGGAACACCGGGGAGCTGTTTTTT	CASSSFLGASGNTGELFF
NA	15	TRBJ2-5	NA	TRBV11-3	TGTGCCAGCAGCTTAGAGGCGGGGCTCCGGGGGACCCAGTACTTC	CASSLEAGLRGTQYF